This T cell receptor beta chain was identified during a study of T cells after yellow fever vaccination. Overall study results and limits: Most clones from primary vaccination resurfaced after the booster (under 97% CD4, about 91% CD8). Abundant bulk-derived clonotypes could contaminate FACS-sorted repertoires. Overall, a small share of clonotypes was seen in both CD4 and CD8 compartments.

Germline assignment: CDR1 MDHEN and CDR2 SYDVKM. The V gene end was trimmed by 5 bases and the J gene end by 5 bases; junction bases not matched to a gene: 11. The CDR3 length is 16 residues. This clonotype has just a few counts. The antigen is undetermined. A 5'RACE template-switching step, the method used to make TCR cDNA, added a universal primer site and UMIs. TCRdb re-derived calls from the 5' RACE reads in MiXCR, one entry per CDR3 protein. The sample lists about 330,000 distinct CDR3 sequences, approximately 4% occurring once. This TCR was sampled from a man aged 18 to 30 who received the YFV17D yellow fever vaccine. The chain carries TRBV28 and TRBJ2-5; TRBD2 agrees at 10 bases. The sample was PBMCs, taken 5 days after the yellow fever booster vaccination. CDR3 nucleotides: TGTGCCAGCAGTGCGTCGCTAGCGGGGGCCGGGGAGACCCAGTACTTC. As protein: CASSASLAGAGETQYF.